This TCR beta chain was observed in a study of cytomegalovirus exposure and HLA in healthy donors. Study context: When roughly 420 donors were genotyped, about 81% of them were found to fall in the Caucasian-associated ancestry cluster. Study-wide points: Later analysis found that TCR beta chains associated with HLA were more clonally expanded than other, equally common chains. V- and J-gene trimming in TCR beta was tied to a missense DCLRE1C variant by an analysis performed later.

Worth noting for this clone: The antigen remains undetermined.

The PCR contained 60 Vbeta and 13 Jbeta primers. Here immunoSEQ multiplex PCR was the method, and the copy in TCRdb shows in-frame clones only, minus some. This sample yields 90,000 to 140,000 clones, of which about 70% are seen a single time; 3.2% belongs to the top ten. Germline assignment: CDR1 SGHTA and CDR2 FQGNSA. The ends were cut back, 3 bases at V and 3 bases at J, with 12 bases in the middle. The CDR3 sequence is 15 residues long. This TCR derives from a young man in good health and CMV-seronegative. The rearrangement joins TRBV7-2 to TRBJ1-3, with TRBD1 as a possible D gene (5 bases). Sequencing was performed on PBMCs. The CDR3 DNA sequence: TGTGCCAGCAGCTTTCGTGGGGGGTATGGAAACACCATATATTTT. This translates into CASSFRGGYGNTIYF.